This T cell receptor (beta chain) was recorded in a study of T cell clonotyping in hematopoietic cell transplantation. Method: immunoSEQ multiplex PCR; TCRdb's copy keeps in-frame clones and lacks some. Of about 10,000 clones listed, approximately 92% are singletons. Germline values: CDR1 MNHEY, CDR2 SMNVEV (reference sequence). CDR3 length: 16 residues. V was clipped by 4 bases and J by 4 bases; unmatched bases: 7. Time point of the sample: recipient sample about 28 days before transplant, after cytoreduction. The V and J genes are TRBV27 and TRBJ1-2; the match to TRBD1 covers 12 bases. The sequence derives from a woman aged 40 to 50 with acute myeloid leukemia. Some clones in this sample may be carry-over from other donors' samples. Sample: peripheral blood mononuclear cells, taken before stem cell transplant. The CDR3, as DNA: TGTGCCAGCAGTTCGACGGGACAGGGGGCGGGCTATGGCTACACCTTC. Its protein is CASSSTGQGAGYGYTF.